A single sample is the source of the 27 T cell receptor beta chains below, sequenced in a study of early T cells in non-severe SARS-CoV-2 infection. TCRdb itself ran the 5' RACE reads through MiXCR, one entry per CDR3 protein. The repertoire has about 52,000 distinct CDR3 sequences, roughly 9.6% of them found once; the top ten carry around 13%. Sequencing was carried out using whole blood. These receptors were collected from an adult who was a healthcare worker with PCR-confirmed SARS-CoV-2 infection or an uninfected control (not recorded which).

This clonotype was seen many times. The J gene is TRBJ2-7, the V gene TRBV11-2; 7 nucleotides line up with TRBD2. This CDR3 has 14 residues. The germline gives CDR1 SGHAT, CDR2 FQNNGV. V lost 7 bases, J lost 1 base, and 7 bases stayed unmatched. The DNA for the CDR3 is TGTGCCAGCAAAGAGGCGGGACTATCCTACGAGCAGTACTTC. Protein: CASKEAGLSYEQYF.

The sample holds a few counts of this clonotype. V gene TRBV20-1 combines with J gene TRBJ1-1, with unresolved D. CDR1 DFQATT and CDR2 SNEGSKA come from the germline V gene (reference sequence). The CDR3 consists of 13 residues. Trimming removed 3 bases from V and 2 bases from J, with 10 bases in between. CDR3: CSASNGENTEAFF. The CDR3 DNA follows: TGCAGTGCTAGTAACGGGGAAAACACTGAAGCTTTCTTT.

This clonotype was detected ten times or more. V is TRBV28 and J is TRBJ2-1; TRBD1 agrees at 9 bases. The V segment lost 6 bases and the J segment 10 bases; nucleotides outside the gene matches: 10. The CDR3 has 14 amino acids. CDR1 and CDR2 (germline): MDHEN, SYDVKM. In DNA, the CDR3 is TGTGCCAGCAGCGAGGGACAGGGAGGTCGCGAGCAGTTCTTC. This sequence encodes CASSEGQGGREQFF.

The rearrangement links TRBV3-1 to TRBJ1-1; possibly TRBD1 for D (5 bases). Per germline, CDR1 LGHDT and CDR2 YNNKEL (reference sequence). There are 14 residues in the CDR3. V lost 5 bases to trimming and J lost 1 base, with 11 bases between them. The CDR3 DNA is TGTGCCAGCAGCTCCTATGACAGGAACACTGAAGCTTTCTTT. Encoded protein: CASSSYDRNTEAFF.

The J gene is TRBJ2-1, the V gene TRBV7-8, with a possible D match to TRBD2 (6 bases). The length of the CDR3 is 13 residues. The V and J ends lost 5 bases and 7 bases respectively, with 12 bases between them. In germline, CDR1 is SGHVS, CDR2 FQNEAQ. The CDR3 sequence is CASSPGGGNEQFF. Here the CDR3 DNA reads TGTGCCAGCAGCCCCGGGGGTGGAAATGAGCAGTTCTTC.

This clonotype was observed a handful of times. The rearrangement uses TRBV28 and TRBJ1-1; no clear D gene. CDR3 length equals 14 residues. Per the germline V gene, CDR1 is MDHEN and CDR2 is SYDVKM. V was cut by 3 bases and J by 2 bases, with 10 bases left in between. CDR3 DNA: TGTGCCAGCAGTTTTCTCCGGACTAACACTGAAGCTTTCTTT. This translates into CASSFLRTNTEAFF. The full variable domain, its missing parts supplied by reference TRBV28 and TRBJ1-1, is DVKVTQSSRYLVKRTGEKVFLECVQDMDHENMFWYRQDPGLGLRLIYFSYDVKMKEKGDIPEGYSVSREKKERFSLILESASTNQTSMYLCASSFLRTNTEAFFGQGTRLTVV.

This clonotype was found once. The rearrangement links TRBV28 to TRBJ2-1; D is ambiguous. CDR3 length: 11 amino acids. The germline V and J ends were trimmed by 8 bases and 5 bases, with 7 bases remaining between them. Germline CDR1 and CDR2: MDHEN and SYDVKM. CDR3 region: CASHVNNEQFF. The CDR3 DNA follows: TGTGCCAGCCATGTAAACAATGAGCAGTTCTTC.

This clonotype has a count of ten or more. The V gene is TRBV4-1, the J gene TRBJ2-7; TRBD1 or TRBD2 may be the D gene (5 bases each). CDR1 and CDR2 from the germline V gene are MGHRA and YSYEKL. The CDR3 has 16 amino acids. Trimming stripped 3 bases from V and 2 bases from J, with 17 bases between. This CDR3 reads CASSHREGRAAYEQYF. The CDR3 DNA follows: TGCGCCAGCAGCCATAGAGAGGGGAGAGCGGCCTACGAGCAGTACTTC.

In its sample, this clonotype was seen many times. This rearrangement joins TRBV7-9 to TRBJ2-1, with 7 bases lining up with TRBD1. V was clipped by 1 base and J by 10 bases; unmatched bases: 10. The CDR3 runs 15 residues. Germline V lookup: CDR1 SEHNR, CDR2 FQNEAQ (reference sequence). The CDR3 region has the DNA TGTGCCAGCAGCTTAGGAGGGACAGCGAAGGGAGAGCAGTTCTTC. Its translation: CASSLGGTAKGEQFF.

This clonotype has at least ten counts. The chain couples TRBV4-2 to TRBJ2-7, with a tentative D call TRBD1 (6 bases). CDR1 and CDR2 from the germline V gene are LGHNA and YNFKEQ. This CDR3 has 13 residues. The V end lost 3 bases, the J end lost 1 base, and 7 bases lay between the germline ends. CDR3 residues: CASSQQGSYEQYF. The CDR3 DNA is TGTGCCAGCAGCCAGCAGGGGTCCTACGAGCAGTACTTC.

Turning to this clonotype: This clone may be a read error of a much larger clone one base away. The chain recombines TRBV27 with TRBJ1-6; D remains ambiguous. In germline, CDR1 is MNHEY, CDR2 SMNVEV (reference sequence). There are 13 residues in the CDR3. CDR3 sequence reads: CASSVEFNSPPHF. The CDR3 bases are TGTGCCAGCAGTGTTGAATTTAATTCACCCCCCCACTTT.

This clonotype came up many times. This chain links TRBV7-2 with TRBJ2-5; tentatively, D is TRBD1 (6 bases). The CDR3 totals 15 residues. The V gene lost 0 bases and the J gene lost 2 bases, with 10 bases spanning the gap. Germline V gene lookup returns CDR1 SGHTA and CDR2 FQGNSA. CDR3: CASSLAGQRQETQYF. The CDR3 DNA follows: TGTGCCAGCAGCTTAGCCGGACAGAGGCAAGAGACCCAGTACTTC.

The table lists this clonotype with a few counts. The chain has TRBV6-6 and TRBJ2-1, with 10 bases aligning to TRBD2. From germline, CDR1 is MNHNY and CDR2 SVGAGI (reference sequence). The CDR3 length is 15 residues. The junction had 4 bases not matched to a gene; V was cut back by 4 bases and J by 4 bases. The CDR3: CASSWSGGVYNEQFF. As DNA, the CDR3 is TGTGCCAGCAGTTGGAGCGGGGGGGTATACAATGAGCAGTTCTTC.

This clonotype has at least ten counts. In DNA form, the CDR3 reads TGTGCCAGCAGCCCCGGGACTAGCGGGGACCTCCGGAGCGAGCAGTACTTC. Amino acids: CASSPGTSGDLRSEQYF. The chain links TRBV12-3 or TRBV12-4 to TRBJ2-7, with 13 bases fitting TRBD2. There are 17 residues in the CDR3. The V segment lost 6 bases and the J segment 6 bases; nucleotides outside the gene matches: 14.

The V call is TRBV28, the J call TRBJ2-7, with TRBD1 as a possible D gene (6 bases). There are 14 residues in the CDR3. Trimming removed 6 bases from V and 6 bases from J, with 18 bases in between. Looked up from germline, CDR1 is MDHEN and CDR2 is SYDVKM. Here the CDR3 reads CASRGYRAESEQYF. The CDR3, as DNA: TGTGCCAGCAGGGGTTACAGGGCGGAATCCGAGCAGTACTTC.

This clonotype has a handful of counts. The rearrangement uses TRBV6-6 and TRBJ1-6; tentatively, D is TRBD1 (5 bases). The CDR3 consists of 17 residues. The germline CDR1 and CDR2 sequences are MNHNY and SVGAGI (reference sequence). Trimming removed 4 bases from V and 0 bases from J, with 13 bases in between. CDR3 in DNA: TGTGCCAGCAGTTCCGCCTCGGGGGGCTCCTATAATTCACCCCTCCACTTT. It codes for CASSSASGGSYNSPLHF.

Many counts were recorded for this clonotype. This rearrangement joins TRBV10-3 to TRBJ1-3; no definite D call. Germline V lookup: CDR1 ENHRY, CDR2 SYGVKD. V was trimmed by 8 bases and J by 1 base, leaving 21 bases between them. This CDR3 is 17 amino acids long. The CDR3 coding sequence is TGTGCCATCCGACAAATGACGGGCCGAGGATCTGGAAACACCATATATTTT. It is translated as CAIRQMTGRGSGNTIYF.

The sample holds many counts of this clonotype. J is TRBJ2-5 and V is TRBV13, with D possibly matching TRBD2 (5 bases). CDR1 is PRHDT and CDR2 is FYEKMQ in the germline V gene (reference sequence). V was shortened by 4 bases and J by 4 bases, with 10 bases between the two germline ends. The CDR3 runs 13 residues. The CDR3 bases are TGTGCCAGCAGCTCGCCCCGGGGAGAGACCCAGTACTTC. This sequence encodes CASSSPRGETQYF.

This clonotype was counted a few times. The chain is built from TRBV9 and TRBJ2-7; D is unresolved. The CDR3 is 12 amino acids. Germline V lookup: CDR1 SGDLS, CDR2 YYNGEE. V was clipped by 4 bases and J by 2 bases, with 7 bases between them. DNA of the CDR3: TGTGCCAGCAGCCCTGGGGCCTACGAGCAGTACTTC. Its protein is CASSPGAYEQYF. Combining the CDR3 with reference TRBV9 and TRBJ2-7 gives the whole variable domain DSGVTQTPKHLITATGQRVTLRCSPRSGDLSVYWYQQSLDQGLQFLIQYYNGEERAKGNILERFSAQQFPDLHSELNLSSLELGDSALYFCASSPGAYEQYFGPGTRLTVT.

J is TRBJ2-2 and V is TRBV4-3; 11 nucleotides align to TRBD2. Germline trimming cut 2 bases from V and 5 bases from J; bases unmatched to any gene: 10. CDR3 length: 18 amino acids. CDR1 is LGHNA and CDR2 is YSLEER in the germline V gene. Written as DNA, the CDR3 is TGCGCCAGCAGCCAATTCTTAGCGGGAGGGCCTCTGACCGGGGAGCTGTTTTTT. Translated: CASSQFLAGGPLTGELFF.

The table lists this clonotype with many counts. CDR3 sequence reads: CSASVLSYEQYF. The CDR3, as DNA: TGCAGTGCTAGTGTCCTTTCCTACGAGCAGTACTTC. The chain links TRBV20-1 to TRBJ2-7; no clear D gene. Trimming shortened V by 3 bases and J by 1 base, and 7 bases separated the two germline ends. The CDR3 totals 12 residues. The V gene's germline CDR1 is DFQATT and CDR2 SNEGSKA (reference sequence).

This clonotype occurred a few times. J is TRBJ2-7 and V is TRBV6-2 or TRBV6-3, with TRBD1 identical over 9 bases. The V gene's germline CDR1 is MNHEY and CDR2 SVGEGT. V trimming: 2 bases; J trimming: 3 bases; junction bases outside the gene matches: 8. CDR3 length: 16 residues. Here the CDR3 reads CASSYPGRTGVYEQYF. The CDR3 DNA is TGTGCCAGCAGTTACCCTGGCCGGACAGGGGTCTACGAGCAGTACTTC.

This clonotype was picked up a small number of times. V and J are TRBV6-5 and TRBJ1-6; D is ambiguous. V gave up 8 bases and J gave up 6 bases, with 5 bases separating them. The germline V gene encodes CDR1 MNHEY and CDR2 SVGAGI. This CDR3 comprises 11 residues. The CDR3 coding sequence is TGTGCCAGCCGCAGTAATTCACCCCTCCACTTT. Amino acids: CASRSNSPLHF.

This clonotype was picked up a small number of times. The chain employs TRBV29-1 and TRBJ1-4; D unresolved. Germline lookup yields CDR1 SQVTM and CDR2 ANQGSEA. The CDR3 is made up of 11 amino acids. Between the trimmed V and J ends, which lost 5 bases and 5 bases, there was a span of 6 bases. CDR3 amino acids: CSVNSNEKLFF. CDR3 coding DNA: TGCAGCGTTAATTCGAATGAAAAACTGTTTTTT.

In its sample, this clonotype was seen many times. V gene TRBV7-9 combines with J gene TRBJ2-5, with D perhaps TRBD1 (7 bases). The CDR3 runs to 13 residues. Germline values: CDR1 SEHNR, CDR2 FQNEAQ (reference sequence). V was trimmed by 5 bases and J by 4 bases, leaving 11 bases between them. The CDR3 region has the DNA TGTGCCAGCAGCCACAGGGGAGGAGAGACCCAGTACTTC. Translation: CASSHRGGETQYF.

There are many counts of this clonotype. The rearrangement links TRBV6-5 to TRBJ2-5, with 9 bases aligning to TRBD1. The junction had 4 bases not matched to a gene; V was cut back by 10 bases and J by 4 bases. The CDR3 is 12 residues long. Germline-derived CDR1 and CDR2 are MNHEY and SVGAGI. The CDR3 loop reads CATRQGVETQYF. CDR3 DNA: TGTGCCACCAGACAGGGGGTAGAGACCCAGTACTTC.

The V and J genes are TRBV3-1 and TRBJ2-5; D possibly corresponds to TRBD2 (5 bases). V dropped 0 bases and J dropped 7 bases, with 12 bases sitting between them. The CDR3 length is 14 residues. Germline V lookup: CDR1 LGHDT, CDR2 YNNKEL (reference sequence). The CDR3 sequence is CASSQDNARGTQYF. The CDR3 DNA is TGTGCCAGCAGCCAAGATAATGCCCGGGGGACCCAGTACTTC.